What follows are 18 T cell receptor beta chains derived from one specimen sequenced in a study of identical twins. Each CDR3 protein gets one entry after TCRdb re-called the 5' RACE reads with MiXCR. The sample shows around 670,000 distinct CDR3 sequences, 6.1% of them seen only once. What was sequenced was naive T cells sorted from blood. These receptors originate from a young man in good health.

CDR3: CASSLGRPRDEKLFF. CDR3 nucleotides: TGTGCCAGCAGCCTAGGTCGTCCAAGGGATGAAAAACTGTTTTTT. The rearrangement uses TRBV14 and TRBJ1-4; D is unresolved. The CDR3 runs to 15 residues. Germline CDR1 is SGHDN and CDR2 is FVKESK. V shed 4 bases and J shed 6 bases, with 15 bases lying between them.

In its sample, this clonotype was seen many times. The genes are TRBV6-2 or TRBV6-3 and TRBJ2-3; possible D gene TRBD2, 6 bases. Germline assignment: CDR1 MNHEY and CDR2 SVGEGT. Between the trimmed V and J ends, which lost 2 bases and 2 bases, there was a span of 14 bases. The CDR3 runs 16 residues. CDR3 nucleotide sequence: TGTGCCAGCAGTTACCCGCGGGATTCTCTCACAGATACGCAGTATTTT. This sequence encodes CASSYPRDSLTDTQYF.

This clonotype was seen many times. The CDR3 nucleotides are TGTGCCAGCAGGGGACCACGTCAGCCCCAGCATTTT. The encoded protein is CASRGPRQPQHF. The genes are TRBV12-3 or TRBV12-4 and TRBJ1-5, with D possibly TRBD1 on 5 matching bases. CDR3 size: 12 residues. The ends were cut back, 6 bases at V and 6 bases at J, with 9 bases in the middle.

This clonotype has ten or more counts. The gene calls are TRBV29-1 and TRBJ2-2; possibly TRBD1 for D (6 bases). Trimming pared 7 bases from V and 6 bases from J, leaving 18 bases between. Per germline, CDR1 SQVTM and CDR2 ANQGSEA. This CDR3 is built from 14 residues. The CDR3 reads CSAREGELAGELFF. The CDR3 DNA reads TGCAGCGCCCGAGAGGGGGAGCTCGCCGGGGAGCTGTTTTTT.

This clonotype occurred many times. The chain carries TRBV12-3 or TRBV12-4 and TRBJ1-5, with D hard to call. This CDR3 region has 14 residues. Trimming removed 3 bases at V and 7 bases at J, with 13 bases between. The CDR3 here is CASSFLGVGQPQHF. DNA for the CDR3: TGTGCCAGCAGTTTTCTGGGTGTGGGCCAGCCCCAGCATTTT.

Ten or more counts support this clonotype. The chain joins TRBV29-1 to TRBJ2-5; 12 bases are a match to TRBD2. V lost 3 bases, J lost 5 bases, and 13 bases stayed unmatched. The CDR3 has 17 amino acids. Germline CDR1 reads SQVTM; CDR2 reads ANQGSEA. CDR3 DNA: TGCAGCGTTGAGACTGGACTAGCGGGAAGGTTTCGGGAGACCCAGTACTTC. It is translated as CSVETGLAGRFRETQYF.

This clonotype was detected many times. The V and J genes are TRBV9 and TRBJ2-2; 7 bases are shared with TRBD2. Germline CDR1 is SGDLS and CDR2 is YYNGEE. Germline trimming cut 5 bases from V and 8 bases from J; bases unmatched to any gene: 9. CDR3 size: 14 residues. The CDR3 loop is CASSSPSGIGELFF. The CDR3 DNA reads TGTGCCAGCAGTTCCCCGAGCGGGATAGGGGAGCTGTTTTTT.

Many counts were recorded for this clonotype. The CDR3 coding sequence is TGTGCCAGCAGTGTCAATACAGGGTCACTCGGGTCACCCCTCCACTTT. It specifies CASSVNTGSLGSPLHF. The rearrangement uses TRBV27 and TRBJ1-6; possibly TRBD1 for D (6 bases). The germline V and J ends were trimmed by 5 bases and 10 bases, with 21 bases remaining between them. This CDR3 has 16 amino acids. CDR1 and CDR2 from the germline V gene are MNHEY and SMNVEV (reference sequence).

V and J are TRBV5-1 and TRBJ1-5; no clear D. Germline values: CDR1 SGHRS, CDR2 YFSETQ. CDR3 length equals 13 residues. Trimming took 5 bases from V and 9 from J, leaving 15 bases between them. The CDR3 DNA reads as TGCGCCAGCAGTCCGGACGGTGCCGGGCCCCAGCATTTT. Its protein is CASSPDGAGPQHF.

The V call is TRBV4-2, the J call TRBJ2-5, with D hard to call. CDR3 length: 14 amino acids. V lost 1 base and J 1 base, leaving 7 bases between the germline ends. Germline CDR1 and CDR2: LGHNA and YNFKEQ. The CDR3 DNA sequence: TGTGCCAGCAGCCAAGGCAGCCCCCAAGAGACCCAGTACTTC. It yields the protein CASSQGSPQETQYF.

DNA for the CDR3: TGCGCCAGCAGCTTGGGCCAGGGGACGAATCAGCCCCAGCATTTT. Residues: CASSLGQGTNQPQHF. V usage is TRBV5-1 and J usage is TRBJ1-5, with D possibly matching TRBD1 (6 bases). CDR3 size: 15 residues. V was clipped by 0 bases and J by 4 bases, with 11 bases between them. Germline values: CDR1 SGHRS, CDR2 YFSETQ.

This clonotype was seen ten or more times. V is TRBV5-6 and J is TRBJ2-1; D gene uncertain. Germline assignment: CDR1 SGHDT and CDR2 YYEEEE. The ends were cut back, 1 base at V and 8 bases at J, with 4 bases in the middle. The CDR3 contains 11 residues. CDR3 residues: CASSLSDEQFF. CDR3 DNA: TGTGCCAGCAGCTTGTCCGATGAGCAGTTCTTC. Full variable domain (missing parts from reference TRBV5-6 and TRBJ2-1): DAGVTQSPTHLIKTRGQQVTLRCSPKSGHDTVSWYQQALGQGPQFIFQYYEEEERQRGNFPDRFSGHQFPNYSSELNVNALLLGDSALYLCASSLSDEQFFGPGTRLTVL.

This clonotype was recorded at least ten times. The rearrangement joins TRBV10-3 to TRBJ2-3; the match to TRBD1 covers 10 bases. Germline V lookup: CDR1 ENHRY, CDR2 SYGVKD. The CDR3 is made up of 15 amino acids. The ends lost 6 bases at V and 6 bases at J; junction bases unmatched: 9. The CDR3 DNA reads TGTGCCATCAGCGTCGACAGGGGGCGAGGGGATACGCAGTATTTT. This translates into CAISVDRGRGDTQYF.

This chain links TRBV7-8 with TRBJ2-7; D is possibly TRBD1 (6 bases). The CDR3 length is 15 residues. Germline CDR1 and CDR2: SGHVS and FQNEAQ. V shed 4 bases and J shed 1 base, with 14 bases lying between them. This chain's CDR3 is CASSSRPQGSYEQYF. The CDR3 DNA reads TGTGCCAGCAGCTCCCGGCCACAGGGTTCCTACGAGCAGTACTTC.

This clonotype was picked up a small number of times. The chain employs TRBV10-3 and TRBJ2-7, with a weak D call TRBD1 (6 bases). V shed 8 bases and J shed 3 bases, with 14 bases lying between them. Germline V gene data show CDR1 as ENHRY and CDR2 as SYGVKD. CDR3 length equals 13 residues. CDR3 nucleotides: TGTGCCATCCGACAACTAGGGGGCTACGAGCAGTACTTC. Amino acid sequence: CAIRQLGGYEQYF.

This clonotype was counted only a few times. The rearrangement links TRBV6-1 to TRBJ1-2; tentative D call: TRBD1 (5 bases). Trimming shortened V by 7 bases and J by 8 bases, and 17 bases separated the two germline ends. The CDR3 covers 13 residues. Germline CDR1 reads MNHNS; CDR2 reads SASEGT. In DNA, the CDR3 is TGTGCCAGCAACGGCCGGGACCGAATCGGCTACACCTTC. Its translation is CASNGRDRIGYTF.

This clonotype appeared a few times. This CDR3 reads CASSPSPGTDEQYV. CDR3 nucleotides: TGCGCCAGCAGCCCCTCGCCGGGGACGGACGAGCAGTACGTC. The rearrangement joins TRBV4-1 to TRBJ2-7; D possibly matches TRBD1 or TRBD2 (5 bases each). This CDR3 contains 14 residues. V lost 4 bases, J lost 5 bases, and 15 bases lay in between. Germline V gene sequence: CDR1 MGHRA, CDR2 YSYEKL.

This clonotype has more than one count but fewer than ten. The chain is built from TRBV6-1 and TRBJ2-5; D remains ambiguous. The CDR3 totals 13 residues. In germline, CDR1 is MNHNS, CDR2 SASEGT. V shed 2 bases and J shed 3 bases, with 7 bases lying between them. CDR3 coding DNA: TGTGCCAGCAGTGAATTTACGGAAGAGACCCAGTACTTC. Its protein is CASSEFTEETQYF.